The TCR beta chain described here comes from a study of cytomegalovirus exposure and HLA in healthy donors. This clone was detected once. Its antigen is unknown. At one end, the junction sequence differs from germline, possibly due to a read error. Study-level results: Under in vitro conditions, a few CMV-associated chains were confirmed as specific for CMV antigens. TCR sequences were mostly rare, though some public TCRs occurred in many donors.

Sequenced by immunoSEQ multiplex PCR; TCRdb stores in-frame clones only, minus some. In the table there are fewer than 200,000 clones, about 88% of which are singletons. The germline gives CDR1 MNHEY, CDR2 SMNVEV (reference sequence). CDR3 length equals 15 residues. The donors were in the roughly 130-subject validation cohort, distinct from the roughly 670-subject first cohort. V is TRBV27 and J is TRBJ2-1; TRBD2 matches 15 bases. The specimen sequenced was PBMCs. The clonotype originates from a woman aged 18 to 35 in good health and CMV-seronegative. CDR3 coding DNA: TGTGCCAGCAGTCCCCCCCGGACTAGCGGGAGGGGAGCGGTCTTC. This translates into CASSPPRTSGRGAVF.